Presented here are 18 T cell receptor beta chains from one specimen sequenced in a study of monozygotic twins with inflammatory bowel disease. From its re-call of the 5' RACE reads, TCRdb lists each CDR3 protein once, without DNA. The sample features roughly 120,000 distinct CDR3 sequences, with 9.5% to 15% in its top ten. Material for sequencing was blood. The receptor set was obtained from a human donor with ulcerative colitis or Crohn's disease, or a healthy co-twin of an affected twin (not recorded which).

This chain connects TRBV29-1 to TRBJ2-5; TCRdb selects TRBD2, and the lack of DNA leaves this call unchecked. The CDR3 length is 14 residues. Looked up from germline, CDR1 is SQVTM and CDR2 is ANQGSEA. The CDR3 here is CSVGPGLAKETQYF.

The genes are TRBV4-1 and TRBJ2-7; TCRdb outputs TRBD1, but without DNA this stays unchecked. Germline CDR1 reads MGHRA; CDR2 reads YSYEKL. The length of the CDR3 is 18 residues. This CDR3 is CASSQDPRDGARASEQYF.

The chain uses TRBV5-6 and TRBJ2-3. Per the germline V gene, CDR1 is SGHDT and CDR2 is YYEEEE. CDR3 length: 14 residues. CDR3 in amino acids: CASSLETRIDTQYF.

The gene calls are TRBV6-1 and TRBJ2-3; the D gene TCRdb calls, TRBD1, cannot be checked with no DNA. The V gene's germline CDR1 is MNHNS and CDR2 SASEGT. CDR3 length: 11 residues. The chain's CDR3 is CASSEPPTQYF.

The genes are TRBV7-2 and TRBJ2-7; with no DNA, the TCRdb D assignment of TRBD1 cannot be verified. This CDR3 is built from 14 residues. The germline V gene encodes CDR1 SGHTA and CDR2 FQGNSA. CDR3 sequence reads: CASSPSPENYEQYF.

The CDR3 is CASSLVGNQNSPLHF. This chain uses TRBV5-1 with TRBJ1-6. The germline CDR1 and CDR2 sequences are SGHRS and YFSETQ. CDR3 length equals 15 residues. The entire variable domain, with the rest obtained from reference TRBV5-1 and TRBJ1-6, is as follows: KAGVTQTPRYLIKTRGQQVTLSCSPISGHRSVSWYQQTPGQGLQFLFEYFSETQRNKGNFPGRFSGRQFSNSRSEMNVSTLELGDSALYLCASSLVGNQNSPLHFGNGTRLTVT.

The genes are TRBV3-1 and TRBJ1-1. The CDR3 extends over 14 amino acids. Germline V gene lookup returns CDR1 LGHDT and CDR2 YNNKEL (reference sequence). CDR3 loop: CASSQDRVNTEAFF.

The J gene is TRBJ2-2, the V gene TRBV2. CDR1 and CDR2 (germline): SNHLY, FYNNEI. CDR3 length: 14 residues. CDR3 region: CASSEVRNTGELFF. Drawing the rest from reference TRBV2 and TRBJ2-2, the complete variable domain is EPEVTQTPSHQVTQMGQEVILRCVPISNHLYFYWYRQILGQKVEFLVSFYNNEISEKSEIFDDQFSVERPDGSNFTLKIRSTKLEDSAMYFCASSEVRNTGELFFGEGSRLTVL.

This chain joins TRBV7-2 and TRBJ2-1; TCRdb lists TRBD2, though no DNA is available to test this call. The CDR3 covers 16 residues. Germline CDR1 SGHTA, CDR2 FQGNSA. The CDR3 loop is CASSSQGTSKYNEQFF.

The chain carries TRBV6-6 and TRBJ2-7. Germline CDR1 is MNHNY and CDR2 is SVGAGI (reference sequence). The CDR3 is made up of 12 amino acids. The CDR3 loop reads CASSVQSYEQYF.

This chain joins TRBV5-1 and TRBJ2-3; with no DNA, the TCRdb D assignment of TRBD2 cannot be verified. Germline CDR1 reads SGHRS; CDR2 reads YFSETQ. CDR3 length equals 18 residues. CDR3 sequence reads: CASSLEGLAGGPIDTQYF.

The J gene is TRBJ1-1, the V gene TRBV29-1. This CDR3 is 13 amino acids long. CDR1 is SQVTM and CDR2 is ANQGSEA in the germline V gene. The CDR3 here is CSVEDLVGRVAFF. Supplemented by reference TRBV29-1 and TRBJ1-1, the full variable domain reads SAVISQKPSRDICQRGTSLTIQCQVDSQVTMMFWYRQQPGQSLTLIATANQGSEATYESGFVIDKFPISRPNLTFSTLTVSNMSPEDSSIYLCSVEDLVGRVAFFGQGTRLTVV.

The V call is TRBV3-1, the J call TRBJ2-3; as DNA is missing, the TRBD2 call by TCRdb cannot be tested. The germline gives CDR1 LGHDT, CDR2 YNNKEL (reference sequence). There are 14 residues in the CDR3. The CDR3 sequence: CASSISWPMDTQYF.

The chain uses TRBV24-1 and TRBJ2-2; TCRdb's assignment of TRBD1 cannot be checked, as there is no DNA. The CDR3 is 14 residues long. Germline V gene data show CDR1 as KGHDR and CDR2 as SFDVKD. The chain's CDR3 is CATGATGTTGELFF.

The chain couples TRBV5-6 to TRBJ2-5; TCRdb selects TRBD1, and the lack of DNA leaves this call unchecked. The CDR3 is 15 amino acids. Germline CDR1 and CDR2: SGHDT and YYEEEE. This chain's CDR3 is CASSLGPDVQETQYF.

This chain connects TRBV20-1 to TRBJ1-2; TCRdb lists TRBD1, though no DNA is available to test this call. Germline lookup yields CDR1 DFQATT and CDR2 SNEGSKA (reference sequence). The CDR3 spans 16 residues. CDR3 protein: CSARGMTGGANYGYTF.

The V gene is TRBV28, the J gene TRBJ1-2; TCRdb gives TRBD1 as the D gene, but with no DNA this cannot be confirmed. CDR1 and CDR2 (germline): MDHEN, SYDVKM. The length of the CDR3 is 16 residues. This CDR3 reads CASSFPGADREGGYTF.

The chain carries TRBV20-1 and TRBJ1-5; the D call from TCRdb, TRBD1, cannot be confirmed without DNA. The CDR3 runs 14 residues. Germline CDR1 reads DFQATT; CDR2 reads SNEGSKA (reference sequence). The CDR3 sequence is CSAPRTGGLQPQHF.